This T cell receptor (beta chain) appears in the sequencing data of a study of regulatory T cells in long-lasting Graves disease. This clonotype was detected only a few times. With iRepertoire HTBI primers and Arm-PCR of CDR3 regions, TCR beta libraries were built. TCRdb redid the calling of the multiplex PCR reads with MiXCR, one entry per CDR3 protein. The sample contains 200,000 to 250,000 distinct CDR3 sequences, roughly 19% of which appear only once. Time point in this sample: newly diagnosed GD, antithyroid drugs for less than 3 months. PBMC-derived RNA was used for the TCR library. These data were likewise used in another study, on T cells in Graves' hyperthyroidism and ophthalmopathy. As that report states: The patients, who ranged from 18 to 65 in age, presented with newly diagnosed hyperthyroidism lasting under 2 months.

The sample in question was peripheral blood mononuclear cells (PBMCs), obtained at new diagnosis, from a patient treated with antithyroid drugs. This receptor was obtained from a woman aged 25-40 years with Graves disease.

The CDR3 loop reads CASSFAGSSNEKLFF. The CDR3 DNA follows: TGTGCCAGCAGCTTCGCTGGGTCCTCTAATGAAAAACTGTTTTTT. The chain carries TRBV3-1 and TRBJ1-4; D gene ambiguous. CDR3 length: 15 residues. Between the trimmed V and J ends, which lost 5 bases and 3 bases, there was a span of 13 bases. In germline, CDR1 is LGHDT, CDR2 YNNKEL (reference sequence).